This TCR beta chain was sequenced in a study of regulatory T cells in long-lasting Graves disease. General study results and limits: There were preferences for TRBV28, TRBJ1-2 and TRBJ2-5 in persistent disease.

Time point here: newly diagnosed GD, antithyroid drugs for less than 3 months. Preparation of the TCR library used RNA extracted from PBMCs. Patients met American Thyroid Association criteria for Graves' disease. Construction of the TCR beta libraries employed iRepertoire HTBI primers in conjunction with Arm-PCR of CDR3 regions. TCRdb re-analysed the multiplex PCR reads in MiXCR, keeping a single row per CDR3 protein. The repertoire holds about 440,000 distinct CDR3 sequences, with 14% to 15% as singletons. J gave up 0 bases and V 6 bases, and 11 bases lay outside the gene matches. There are 18 residues in the CDR3. CDR1 and CDR2 (germline): LNHDA, SQIVND (reference sequence). In the case of this clonotype: Its antigen is undetermined.

These data were likewise used in another study, on T cells in Graves' hyperthyroidism and ophthalmopathy.

The source is a woman between 25 and 40 years old with Graves disease. This chain uses TRBV19 with TRBJ2-5; 12 bases agree with TRBD2. The starting material was peripheral blood mononuclear cells (PBMCs), obtained at new diagnosis, from a patient treated with antithyroid drugs. The DNA of the CDR3 is TGTGCCAGTAGCCTCGGGCTAGCGGGAGGGCCGTACCAAGAGACCCAGTACTTC. Translated, it gives CASSLGLAGGPYQETQYF.